These 2 T cell receptor beta chains originate from one sample sequenced in a study of shared clonotypes between healthy human individuals. Profiled with immunoSEQ multiplex PCR; TCRdb holds only in-frame clones, not every one. This sample has around 2.1 million clones; approximately 94% occur once, and the top ten carry approximately 0.13%. Input material: naive CD4+ T cells sorted from blood. Subset in this sample: CD45RA+ positively selected. The receptor set was obtained from a man aged 18 to 35 in good health.

The V and J genes are TRBV19 and TRBJ2-7; possibly TRBD2 for D (6 bases). The germline V and J ends were trimmed by 5 bases and 1 base, with 18 bases remaining between them. The CDR3 has 16 amino acids. Germline CDR1 LNHDA, CDR2 SQIVND (reference sequence). The CDR3 sequence is CASSSPGTSASYEQYF. DNA of the CDR3: TGTGCCAGTAGTTCCCCCGGGACTTCAGCTTCCTACGAGCAGTACTTC.

The V gene is TRBV4-1, the J gene TRBJ2-6, with D perhaps TRBD1 (5 bases). This CDR3 has 16 residues. Germline-derived CDR1 and CDR2 are MGHRA and YSYEKL. V was cut by 6 bases and J by 2 bases, with 14 bases left in between. CDR3 in amino acids: CASSMGREAGANVLTF. In DNA, the CDR3 is TGCGCCAGCAGTATGGGGCGCGAAGCTGGGGCCAACGTCCTGACTTTC.